This TCR beta chain was recovered during a study of T cell responses to AZD1222 COVID-19 vaccine. Study conclusions and caveats: Following two doses of AZD1222, Spike-specific TCR breadth and depth rose. The sample set comprised mostly white British donors with more females, and clonal diversity was possibly underestimated. Nearly half of spike-specific TCRs reportedly target unmutated variant regions.

Per the germline V gene, CDR1 is LGHNT and CDR2 is FRNRAP. The trim removed 2 bases at V and 4 bases at J, leaving 8 bases unmatched. CDR3 length: 16 amino acids. On this clone: What it binds is not known.

Here immunoSEQ multiplex PCR was the method, and the copy in TCRdb shows in-frame clones only, minus some. The sample includes some 58,000 clones, about 80% seen only once; the top ten take approximately 5.2%. The receptor's source is an adult who received the AZD1222 COVID-19 vaccine. The chain uses TRBV12-5 and TRBJ1-1; TRBD1 aligns across 9 bases. The input for sequencing was peripheral blood, taken 28 days after the second AZD1222 dose. The CDR3 loop reads CASGLQQGALVTEAFF. The CDR3 nucleotides are TGTGCTAGTGGTTTGCAACAGGGGGCTTTGGTCACTGAAGCTTTCTTT.